This TCR beta chain was sequenced during a study of blood T cells in healthy people across ages. The germline CDR1 and CDR2 sequences are SGHTA and FQGTGA. This CDR3 comprises 16 residues. Trimming took 5 bases from V and 7 from J; bases not matched to a gene: 14. Primed by a sample-barcoded 5' primer and a J-beta primer mix, a second PCR proceeded for about 6 to 11 cycles. TCRdb redid the calling of the 5' RACE reads with MiXCR, one entry per CDR3 protein. This sample has approximately 1.5 million distinct CDR3 sequences, with approximately 43% found just once. V is TRBV7-3 and J is TRBJ2-1; 7 bases match TRBD2. Sequenced input: blood. This clonotype was sampled from a woman aged 18-29 years in good health. The CDR3 reads CASSPRWERDGNEQFF. In DNA, the CDR3 is TGTGCCAGCAGCCCCCGGTGGGAGCGGGATGGGAATGAGCAGTTCTTC.